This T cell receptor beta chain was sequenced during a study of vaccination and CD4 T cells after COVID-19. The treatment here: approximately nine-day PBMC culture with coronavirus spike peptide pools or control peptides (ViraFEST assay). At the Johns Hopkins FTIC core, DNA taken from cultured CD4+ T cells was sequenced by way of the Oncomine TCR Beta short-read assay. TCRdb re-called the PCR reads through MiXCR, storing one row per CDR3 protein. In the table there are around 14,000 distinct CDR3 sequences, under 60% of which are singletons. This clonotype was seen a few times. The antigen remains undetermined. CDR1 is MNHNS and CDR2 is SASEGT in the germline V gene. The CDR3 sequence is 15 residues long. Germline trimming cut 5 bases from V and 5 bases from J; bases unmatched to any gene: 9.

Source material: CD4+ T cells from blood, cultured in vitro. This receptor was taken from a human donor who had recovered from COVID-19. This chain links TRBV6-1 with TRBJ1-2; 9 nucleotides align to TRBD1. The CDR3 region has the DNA TGTGCCAGCAGTCGGGTGGGACAGGGAGGATATGGCTACACCTTC. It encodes CASSRVGQGGYGYTF.